What follows are 6 T cell receptor beta chains derived from one specimen sequenced in a study of cytomegalovirus exposure and HLA in healthy donors. Primers: 60 Vbeta forward and 13 Jbeta reverse. Profiling relied on immunoSEQ multiplex PCR, and the TCRdb table lists in-frame clones only, not all of them. The sample includes about 100,000 clones, roughly 76% of them seen just once. Source material: PBMCs. The receptors originated from a man between 18 and 35 years old in good health and CMV-seronegative.

On this clone: One junction end disagrees with the germline gene, perhaps due to a read error. The CDR3 spells CASSQEWRQGFGYPF. CDR3 DNA sequence: TGCGCCAGCAGCCAAGAGTGGAGACAGGGGTTCGGCTACCCCTTC. The V and J genes are TRBV4-3 and TRBJ1-2; 8 bases fit TRBD1. Germline V gene sequence: CDR1 LGHNA, CDR2 YSLEER. The CDR3 length is 15 residues.

This chain links TRBV15 with TRBJ2-3, with D possibly being TRBD2 (6 bases). The CDR3 is 14 amino acids. Trimming removed 4 bases from V and 2 bases from J, with 10 bases in between. Germline values: CDR1 LNHNV, CDR2 YYDKDF (reference sequence). CDR3 in amino acids: CATSTASATDTQYF. CDR3 DNA sequence: TGTGCCACCAGCACAGCTAGCGCCACAGATACGCAGTATTTT.

The chain is built from TRBV14 and TRBJ2-5; D unclear. The germline V gene encodes CDR1 SGHDN and CDR2 FVKESK. Between the trimmed V and J ends, which lost 1 base and 4 bases, there was a span of 10 bases. This CDR3 region has 14 residues. The CDR3 here is CASSQGARSETQYF. For the CDR3, the DNA is TGTGCCAGCAGCCAAGGAGCGAGGTCAGAGACCCAGTACTTC.

The rearrangement uses TRBV19 and TRBJ2-7, with D uncertain. Germline loops: CDR1 LNHDA, CDR2 SQIVND (reference sequence). The CDR3 is 13 amino acids. V lost 2 bases and J lost 3, with 8 bases in between. This CDR3 reads CASSIQIYYEQYF. In nucleotides, the CDR3 is TGTGCCAGTAGTATACAGATTTACTACGAGCAGTACTTC.

The chain links TRBV5-1 to TRBJ2-2; 8 bases match TRBD2. V gave up 3 bases and J gave up 1 base; unmatched junction bases: 5. Germline CDR1 reads SGHRS; CDR2 reads YFSETQ. CDR3 size: 16 residues. The CDR3 bases are TGCGCCAGCAGCTGGGCCGGGGGGGTGAACACCGGGGAGCTGTTTTTT. Residues: CASSWAGGVNTGELFF.

The chain links TRBV19 to TRBJ2-7, with 9 bases aligning to TRBD1. J lost 6 bases, V lost 6 bases, and 9 bases had no gene match. In germline, CDR1 is LNHDA, CDR2 SQIVND (reference sequence). The length of the CDR3 is 14 residues. CDR3 amino acids: CASSPGQGISEQYF. The CDR3 coding sequence is TGTGCCAGTAGCCCGGGACAGGGTATTTCCGAGCAGTACTTC.